The TCR beta chain described here comes from a study of blood T cells in healthy people across ages. Worth noting for this clonotype: What it recognizes is unknown.

Points from the study as a whole: Long-lived donors had more naive CD4+ cells and higher diversity than aged donors. A roughly linear age-dependent decrease characterized TCR beta diversity per million T cells.

Combining a sample-barcoded 5' primer with a J-beta primer mix, a second PCR ran for about 6 to 12 cycles. TCRdb re-derived calls from the 5' RACE reads in MiXCR, one entry per CDR3 protein. The table shows over a million distinct CDR3 sequences, with more than 40% occurring only once. Sequencing was carried out using blood. The clonotype comes from a woman aged 55-75 years in good health.

The CDR3 DNA is TGTGCCAGCTCACTAGGACTGTTGAACACTGAAGCTTTCTTT. Protein: CASSLGLLNTEAFF. The rearrangement joins TRBV18 to TRBJ1-1; D is undetermined. Per germline, CDR1 KGHSH and CDR2 LQKENI. The CDR3 extends over 14 amino acids. Between the trimmed V and J ends, which lost 4 bases and 0 bases, there was a span of 9 bases.